Listed below are T cell receptor beta chains from one sample, sequenced in a study of spatial heterogeneity in lung cancer. TCRdb reprocessed the 5' RACE reads via MiXCR and lists one record per CDR3 protein. The sample has 85,000 to 100,000 distinct CDR3 sequences; over 9.5% are singletons. The specimen comprised PBMCs, sampled at surgery. These receptors were collected from a male donor with early-stage non-small cell lung cancer. CDR3s include the opening cysteine and the closing phenylalanine or tryptophan. The D gene is left open where the match is weak. Not all rows give a size; the values are once, few, many and, for expanded clones, a class.

TRBJ1-4	NA	NA	TRBV7-9	TGTGCCAGCAGACTAAAAACCCAGGAAAAACTGTTTTTT	CASRLKTQEKLFF
TRBJ2-3	few	TRBD2	TRBV24-1	TGTGCCACCAGTGACCCCCCCGGGGGGCGGGGGGCGGAAGATACGCAGTATTTT	CATSDPPGGRGAEDTQYF
TRBJ2-1	few	TRBD1	TRBV6-2/TRBV6-3	TGTGCCAGCAGTTATTACAGGGGGCGTTCTCACAATGAGCAGTTCTTC	CASSYYRGRSHNEQFF
TRBJ2-3	NA	NA	TRBV7-2	TGTGCCAGCAGCTTAGAGGCTAGGGGCTCAGATACGCAGTATTTT	CASSLEARGSDTQYF
TRBJ2-5	many	NA	TRBV13	TGTGCCAGCAGCTTACTGGGTGGTCGAGAGACCCAGTACTTC	CASSLLGGRETQYF
TRBJ2-2	NA	NA	TRBV4-1	TGCGCCAGCAGCCAACATCCGTTCGCGAACACCGGGGAGCTGTTTTTT	CASSQHPFANTGELFF
TRBJ2-5	many	NA	TRBV5-1	TGCGCCAGCAGCTTGGCCTGGCTAGCATCAGAGACCCAGTACTTC	CASSLAWLASETQYF
TRBJ2-5	NA	TRBD2	TRBV12-3/TRBV12-4	TGTGCCAGCAGTTTAGATCAAGCGGGGCAAGAGACCCAGTACTTC	CASSLDQAGQETQYF
TRBJ2-3	few	TRBD2	TRBV12-3/TRBV12-4	TGTGCCAGCAGTTCTGGAGCGGGGGGCCCACCGATCTTT	CASSSGAGGPPIF
TRBJ2-7	few	NA	TRBV5-1	TGCGCCAGCAGCGCTCTAGGGCATACATCCTACGAGCAGTACTTC	CASSALGHTSYEQYF
TRBJ1-1	few	NA	TRBV6-5	TGTGCCAGCAGTTGGGGGGCGTACACTGAAGCTTTCTTT	CASSWGAYTEAFF
TRBJ2-1	few	TRBD1	TRBV28	TGTGCCAGCAGTCCGCGGACAGGGGGACCCTACAATGAGCAGTTCTTC	CASSPRTGGPYNEQFF
TRBJ2-7	many	NA	TRBV25-1	TGTGCCAGCAGTGAGAGCCCGGGACCGACGAGCTCCTACGAGCAGTACTTC	CASSESPGPTSSYEQYF
TRBJ2-3	few	TRBD1	TRBV7-3	TGTGCCAGCAATACCGGGACAGGTGCTAGCACAGATACGCAGTATTTT	CASNTGTGASTDTQYF
TRBJ2-1	few	TRBD1	TRBV27	TGTGCCAGCAGTCCCCCGGGACAGGGGTCCTTCAGCTCCTACAATGAGCAGTTCTTC	CASSPPGQGSFSSYNEQFF
TRBJ2-1	NA	NA	TRBV19	TGTGCCAGTAGTATCGGGCTAGTGCCTAAGGATGAGCAGTTCTTC	CASSIGLVPKDEQFF
TRBJ2-3	NA	NA	TRBV5-1	TGCGCCAGCAGCTTGGTATGGGACACAGATACGCAGTATTTT	CASSLVWDTDTQYF
TRBJ2-3	NA	TRBD2	TRBV11-2	TGTGCCAGCAGCCCACGGGGGGGCTGGACAGATACGCAGTATTTT	CASSPRGGWTDTQYF
TRBJ2-7	few	TRBD1	TRBV7-9	TGTGCCAGCAGCGACTCTACAGGGGTAGCCTACGAGCAGTACTTC	CASSDSTGVAYEQYF
TRBJ2-2	few	TRBD2	TRBV20-1	TGCAGTGCCCCTAGGAGGGAGGGCTCCGGGGAGCTGTTTTTT	CSAPRREGSGELFF
TRBJ1-1	many	NA	TRBV5-1	TGCGCCAGCAGCTACCAGGCCGCTAACACTGAAGCTTTCTTT	CASSYQAANTEAFF
TRBJ2-3	many	NA	TRBV7-2	TGTGCCAGCAGCCCCCTGGTCGGTCGCACAGATACGCAGTATTTT	CASSPLVGRTDTQYF
TRBJ1-1	NA	NA	TRBV6-5	TGTGCCAGCAGTTATGGGGGGCTCGGCACTGAAGCTTTCTTT	CASSYGGLGTEAFF
TRBJ2-7	NA	NA	TRBV2	TGTGCCAGCAGGCCCCAAGTACGTGGAGGGGCATACGAGCAGTACTTC	CASRPQVRGGAYEQYF
TRBJ2-7	NA	TRBD1	TRBV29-1	TGCAGCGTGGGGACAGGGATTGAGCAGTACTTC	CSVGTGIEQYF
TRBJ2-7	few	NA	TRBV25-1	TGTGCCACCAGGTCGGTCCCTGACGAGCAGTACTTC	CATRSVPDEQYF
TRBJ2-7	few	NA	TRBV5-1	TGCGCCAGCAGCTTGGCCGTCCAGGTGGGGACCAACGAGCAGTACTTC	CASSLAVQVGTNEQYF
TRBJ2-3	NA	NA	TRBV28	TGTGCCAGCAGTTCATTGGGGCAAGAGGGTACAGATACGCAGTATTTT	CASSSLGQEGTDTQYF
TRBJ1-1	few	NA	TRBV4-3	TGCGCCAGCAGCCAAGATCGGATAAACACTGAAGCTTTCTTT	CASSQDRINTEAFF
TRBJ2-3	NA	NA	TRBV7-2	TGTGCCAGCAGCTTAGGAGCCAGCGGGAGCACAGATACGCAGTATTTT	CASSLGASGSTDTQYF
TRBJ2-3	NA	NA	TRBV7-2	TGTGCCAGCAGCTTGGGTATTTCCGCTAGCACAGATACGCAGTATTTT	CASSLGISASTDTQYF
TRBJ2-2	few	NA	TRBV6-2/TRBV6-3	TGTGCCAGCACCCCCAGGGGCCGGCCTAACACCGGGGAGCTGTTTTTT	CASTPRGRPNTGELFF
TRBJ1-2	NA	NA	TRBV4-1	TGCGCCAGCAGCCAAGAGGGAATCCAGGCTAACTATGGCTACACCTTC	CASSQEGIQANYGYTF
TRBJ1-1	NA	NA	TRBV7-2	TGTGCCAGCAGCTTAGCGTCAGGGGCCAACACTGAAGCTTTCTTT	CASSLASGANTEAFF
TRBJ1-3	NA	NA	TRBV7-2	TGTGCCAGCAGCTCCGCATCTGGAAACACCATATATTTT	CASSSASGNTIYF
TRBJ1-2	NA	NA	TRBV5-1	TGCGCCAGCAGCACGGACGGACAGCCCTATGGCTACACCTTC	CASSTDGQPYGYTF
TRBJ2-5	NA	TRBD1	TRBV5-6	TGTGCCAGCAGAAACTCCGGGACAGGACAAGAGACCCAGTACTTC	CASRNSGTGQETQYF
TRBJ1-3	many	NA	TRBV20-1	TGCAGTGCGACCGTCCCCTTTCTCTCTGGAAACACCATATATTTT	CSATVPFLSGNTIYF
TRBJ1-1	few	TRBD1	TRBV5-1	TGCGCCAGCAGATCTAGGACAGGGGTCAACACTGAAGCTTTCTTT	CASRSRTGVNTEAFF
TRBJ2-7	NA	NA	TRBV29-1	TGCAGCGGGGGCGTTAGCTCCTACGAGCAGTACTTC	CSGGVSSYEQYF
TRBJ2-7	NA	NA	TRBV28	TGTGCCAGCAGTCCTCTGACTGGAGGGAATTACGAGCAGTACTTC	CASSPLTGGNYEQYF
TRBJ2-2	few	TRBD2	TRBV7-7	TGTGCTAGCAGCCCCACTAGCGGGGGACCGAACACCGGGGAGCTGTTTTTT	CASSPTSGGPNTGELFF
TRBJ2-7	NA	NA	TRBV18	TGTGCCAGCTCACCGAACAGGGACGAGCAGTACTTC	CASSPNRDEQYF
TRBJ2-3	NA	NA	TRBV12-3/TRBV12-4	TGTGCCAGCAGTTTAGCGCAGCAGGGCCCCTACCCGCAGTATTTT	CASSLAQQGPYPQYF
TRBJ1-6	many	TRBD1	TRBV9	TGTGCCAGCAGCGCGGGGACAGGATATAATTCACCCCTCCACTTT	CASSAGTGYNSPLHF
TRBJ2-5	many	TRBD1	TRBV7-2	TGTGCCAGCAGCCCTGACAGGGTAGATGAGACCCAGTACTTC	CASSPDRVDETQYF
TRBJ2-7	many	TRBD2	TRBV4-3	TGCGCCAGCAGCCAAGGAAGCGGGAAGGACGAGCAGTACTTC	CASSQGSGKDEQYF